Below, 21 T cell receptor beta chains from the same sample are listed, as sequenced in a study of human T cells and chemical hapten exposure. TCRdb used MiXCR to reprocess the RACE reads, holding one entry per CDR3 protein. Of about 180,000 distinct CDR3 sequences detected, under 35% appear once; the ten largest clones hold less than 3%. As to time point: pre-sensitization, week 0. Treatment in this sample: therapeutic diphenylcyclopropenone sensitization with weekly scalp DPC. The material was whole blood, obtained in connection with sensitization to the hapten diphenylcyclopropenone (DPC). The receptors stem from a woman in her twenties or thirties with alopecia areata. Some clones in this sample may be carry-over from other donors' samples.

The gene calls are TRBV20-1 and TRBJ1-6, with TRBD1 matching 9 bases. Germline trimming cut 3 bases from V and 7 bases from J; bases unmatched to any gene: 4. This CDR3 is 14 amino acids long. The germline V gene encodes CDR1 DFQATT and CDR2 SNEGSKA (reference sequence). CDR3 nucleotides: TGCAGTGCTAGGGCCGGGACAGGGAATTCACCCCTCCACTTT. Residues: CSARAGTGNSPLHF.

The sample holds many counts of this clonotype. This chain's CDR3 is CASSYLDEQYF. CDR3 sequence (DNA): TGTGCCAGCAGTTACTTGGACGAGCAGTACTTC. This rearrangement joins TRBV6-2 or TRBV6-3 to TRBJ2-7; D uncertain. V was pared by 1 base and J by 5 bases, with 3 bases between. CDR1 MNHEY and CDR2 SVGEGT come from the germline V gene. The CDR3 runs to 11 residues.

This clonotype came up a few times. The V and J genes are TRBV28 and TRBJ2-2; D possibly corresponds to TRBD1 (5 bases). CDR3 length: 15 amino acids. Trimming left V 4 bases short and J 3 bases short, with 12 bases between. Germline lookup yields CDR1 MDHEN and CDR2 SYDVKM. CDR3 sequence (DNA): TGTGCCAGCAGTTCCTTCCCAGGGTACACCGGGGAGCTGTTTTTT. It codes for CASSSFPGYTGELFF.

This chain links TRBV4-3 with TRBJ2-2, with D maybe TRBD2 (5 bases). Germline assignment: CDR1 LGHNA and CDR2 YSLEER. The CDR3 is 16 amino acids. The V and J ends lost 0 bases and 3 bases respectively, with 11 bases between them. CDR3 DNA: TGCGCCAGCAGCCAAGATGAGGGATACTACACCGGGGAGCTGTTTTTT. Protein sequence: CASSQDEGYYTGELFF.

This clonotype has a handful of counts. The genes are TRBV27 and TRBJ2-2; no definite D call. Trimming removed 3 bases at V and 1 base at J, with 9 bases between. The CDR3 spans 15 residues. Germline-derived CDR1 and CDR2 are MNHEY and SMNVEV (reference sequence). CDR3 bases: TGTGCCAGCAGTTTTCAACTCCTGAACACCGGGGAGCTGTTTTTT. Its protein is CASSFQLLNTGELFF.

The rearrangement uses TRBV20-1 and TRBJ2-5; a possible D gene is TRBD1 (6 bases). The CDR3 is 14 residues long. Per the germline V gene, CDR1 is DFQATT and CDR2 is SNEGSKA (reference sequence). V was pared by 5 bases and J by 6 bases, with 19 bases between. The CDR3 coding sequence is TGCAGTGCTGAGGCCACTCAGGGGCTTCAGACCCAGTACTTC. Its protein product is CSAEATQGLQTQYF.

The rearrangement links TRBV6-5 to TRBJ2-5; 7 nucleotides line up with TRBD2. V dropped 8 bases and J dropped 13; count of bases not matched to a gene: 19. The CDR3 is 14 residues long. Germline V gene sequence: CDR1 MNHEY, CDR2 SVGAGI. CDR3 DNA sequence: TGTGCCAGCTCAATCGCGGCAGGGAGGGTCCCACGGTACTTC. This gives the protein CASSIAAGRVPRYF.

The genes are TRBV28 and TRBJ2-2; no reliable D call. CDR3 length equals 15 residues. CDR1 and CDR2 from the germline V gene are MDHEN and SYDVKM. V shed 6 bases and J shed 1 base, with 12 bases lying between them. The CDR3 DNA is TGTGCCAGCAGCGCGGTATGGGTGAACACCGGGGAGCTGTTTTTT. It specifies CASSAVWVNTGELFF.

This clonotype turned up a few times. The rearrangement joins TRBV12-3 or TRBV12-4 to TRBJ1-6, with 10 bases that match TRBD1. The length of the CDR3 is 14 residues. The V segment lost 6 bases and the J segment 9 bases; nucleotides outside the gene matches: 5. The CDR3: CASRRQGASSPLHF. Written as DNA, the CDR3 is TGTGCCAGCAGGCGACAGGGGGCGTCTTCACCCCTCCACTTT.

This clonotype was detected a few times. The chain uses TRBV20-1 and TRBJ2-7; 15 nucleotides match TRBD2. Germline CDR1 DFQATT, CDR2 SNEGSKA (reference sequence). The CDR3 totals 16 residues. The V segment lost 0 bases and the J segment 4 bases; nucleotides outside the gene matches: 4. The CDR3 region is CSARDPGLAGGYEQYF. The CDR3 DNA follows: TGCAGTGCTAGAGATCCGGGACTAGCGGGAGGATACGAGCAGTACTTC.

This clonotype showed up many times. The CDR3 here is CASSKGTVEAFF. In nucleotides, the CDR3 is TGTGCCAGCAGCAAAGGGACAGTTGAAGCTTTCTTT. The chain has TRBV28 and TRBJ1-1, with 7 bases that match TRBD1. Germline trimming cut 6 bases from V and 7 bases from J; bases unmatched to any gene: 5. This CDR3 spans 12 amino acids. The germline V gene has CDR1 MDHEN and CDR2 SYDVKM.

The CDR3, as DNA: TGTGCCAGCCATCATCTAGGGGGAGAAACCGGGGAGCTGTTTTTT. It codes for CASHHLGGETGELFF. The chain couples TRBV28 to TRBJ2-2; tentatively, D is TRBD1 (6 bases). Per the germline V gene, CDR1 is MDHEN and CDR2 is SYDVKM. This CDR3 is built from 15 residues. V lost 8 bases and J 5 bases, leaving 18 bases between the germline ends.

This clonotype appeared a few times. In nucleotides, the CDR3 is TGTGCCAGCAGCTTACACGGGGCATCAGATTCTAGCAATCAGCCCCAGCATTTT. As protein: CASSLHGASDSSNQPQHF. The chain combines TRBV7-9 with TRBJ1-5, with D perhaps TRBD1 (5 bases). V shed 2 bases and J shed 0 bases, with 17 bases lying between them. The CDR3 is 18 residues long. Germline V gives CDR1 SEHNR, CDR2 FQNEAQ (reference sequence). Complete variable domain (other parts from reference TRBV7-9 and TRBJ1-5): DTGVSQNPRHKITKRGQNVTFRCDPISEHNRLYWYRQTLGQGPEFLTYFQNEAQLEKSRLLSDRFSAERPKGSFSTLEIQRTEQGDSAMYLCASSLHGASDSSNQPQHFGDGTRLSIL.

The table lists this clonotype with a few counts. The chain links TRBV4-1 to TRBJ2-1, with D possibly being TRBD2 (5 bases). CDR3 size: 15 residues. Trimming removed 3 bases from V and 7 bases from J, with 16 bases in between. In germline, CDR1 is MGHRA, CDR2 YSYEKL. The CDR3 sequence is CASSQPGSARNEQFF. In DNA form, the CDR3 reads TGCGCCAGCAGCCAGCCGGGTAGCGCAAGAAATGAGCAGTTCTTC.

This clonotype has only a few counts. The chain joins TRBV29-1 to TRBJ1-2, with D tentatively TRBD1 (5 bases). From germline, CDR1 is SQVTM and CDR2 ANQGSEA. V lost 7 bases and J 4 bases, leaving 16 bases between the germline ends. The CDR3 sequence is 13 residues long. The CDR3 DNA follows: TGCAGCGCCCTGGACAAGCCCAGCTATGGCTACACCTTC. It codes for CSALDKPSYGYTF.

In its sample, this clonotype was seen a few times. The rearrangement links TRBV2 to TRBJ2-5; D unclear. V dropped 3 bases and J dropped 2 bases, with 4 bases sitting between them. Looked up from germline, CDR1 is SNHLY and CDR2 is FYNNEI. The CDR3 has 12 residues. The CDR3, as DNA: TGTGCCAGCAGTGAGGGACAAGAGACCCAGTACTTC. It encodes CASSEGQETQYF.

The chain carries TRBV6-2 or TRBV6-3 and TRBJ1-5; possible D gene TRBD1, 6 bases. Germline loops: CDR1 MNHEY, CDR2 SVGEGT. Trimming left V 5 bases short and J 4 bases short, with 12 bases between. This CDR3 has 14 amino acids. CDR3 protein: CASSGGHQNQPQHF. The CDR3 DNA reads TGTGCCAGCAGTGGGGGACACCAAAATCAGCCCCAGCATTTT.

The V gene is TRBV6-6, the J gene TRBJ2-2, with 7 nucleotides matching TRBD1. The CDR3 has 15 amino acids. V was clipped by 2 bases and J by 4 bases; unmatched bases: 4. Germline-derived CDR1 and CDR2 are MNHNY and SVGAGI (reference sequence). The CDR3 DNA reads TGTGCCAGCAGTTACAGGGGGCGCAGCACCGGGGAGCTGTTTTTT. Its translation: CASSYRGRSTGELFF.

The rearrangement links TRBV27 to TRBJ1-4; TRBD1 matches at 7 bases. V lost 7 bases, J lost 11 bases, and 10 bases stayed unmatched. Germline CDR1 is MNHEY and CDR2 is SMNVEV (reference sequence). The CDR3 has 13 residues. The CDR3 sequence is CASTSPGTEKLFF. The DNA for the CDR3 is TGTGCCAGCACCTCACCCGGGACAGAGAAACTGTTTTTT.

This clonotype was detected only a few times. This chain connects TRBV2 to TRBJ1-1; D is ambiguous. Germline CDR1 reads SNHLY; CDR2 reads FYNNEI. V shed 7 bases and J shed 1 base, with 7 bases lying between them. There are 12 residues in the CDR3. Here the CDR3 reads CASIPGNTEAFF. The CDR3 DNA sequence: TGTGCCAGCATACCAGGGAACACTGAAGCTTTCTTT.

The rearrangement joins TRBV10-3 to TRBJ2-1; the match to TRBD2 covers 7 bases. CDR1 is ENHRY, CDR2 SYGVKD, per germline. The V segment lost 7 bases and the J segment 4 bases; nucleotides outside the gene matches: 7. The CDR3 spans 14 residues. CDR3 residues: CAIKPSGSYNEQFF. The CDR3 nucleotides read TGTGCCATCAAGCCTAGCGGTTCTTACAATGAGCAGTTCTTC.